The present T cell receptor (beta chain) was sequenced within a study of blood T cell repertoires in COVID-19. About the research overall: From the United States, Italy and Spain came samples of acute and convalescent COVID-19. The cDNA or gDNA used as material had been derived from T cells, B-cell-depleted T cells, or PBMCs.

Authors' methods: Amplification with reference gene primers provided the estimates of nucleated cell counts. Data came from immunoSEQ multiplex PCR; TCRdb stores just in-frame clones and leaves some out. Clone size and the V and J calls come from that table; the DNA yielded D and trimming. Of roughly 100,000 clones listed, approximately 89% are singletons. This sequence was found in a man older than 75 with acute or convalescent COVID-19. The specimen sequenced was peripheral blood.

The CDR3 region is CASSQIGQPPREQYF. CDR3 sequence (DNA): TGCGCCAGCAGCCAGATCGGCCAGCCCCCTAGGGAGCAGTACTTC. This chain uses TRBV5-1 with TRBJ2-7; no reliable D call. V dropped 4 bases and J dropped 7 bases, with 21 bases sitting between them. The CDR3 runs 15 residues. Germline values: CDR1 SGHRS, CDR2 YFSETQ.